These 18 T cell receptor beta chains originate from one sample sequenced in a study of brain metastases from non-small cell lung cancer. Libraries were prepared by immunoSEQ multiplex PCR; TCRdb keeps only in-frame clonotypes and omits some of them. The repertoire holds 1,000 to 1,500 clones, roughly 72% seen once, with 15% to 20% in the top ten. The specimen sequenced was tissue from a brain metastasis. The receptors originated from a donor aged 40 or older with non-small cell lung cancer.

The chain links TRBV28 to TRBJ2-3; weak D call: TRBD2 (5 bases). The germline V gene encodes CDR1 MDHEN and CDR2 SYDVKM. The germline V and J ends were trimmed by 5 bases and 3 bases, with 21 bases remaining between them. This CDR3 is 17 amino acids long. The CDR3 loop reads CASSQMGYGDGTDTQYF. CDR3 nucleotides: TGTGCCAGCAGTCAAATGGGGTACGGGGATGGGACAGATACGCAGTATTTT.

V is TRBV6-5 and J is TRBJ1-2, with TRBD1 matching 7 bases. The ends lost 6 bases at V and 2 bases at J; junction bases unmatched: 9. The germline V gene encodes CDR1 MNHEY and CDR2 SVGAGI. This CDR3 comprises 15 residues. CDR3 DNA sequence: TGTGCCAGCAGAAAAATAGGACAGGACAACTATGGCTACACCTTC. Translation gives CASRKIGQDNYGYTF.

The V gene is TRBV9, the J gene TRBJ1-1; D might be TRBD1 (5 bases). Germline V gene lookup returns CDR1 SGDLS and CDR2 YYNGEE. The CDR3 sequence is 14 residues long. The V gene lost 6 bases and the J gene lost 0 bases, with 12 bases spanning the gap. In DNA form, the CDR3 reads TGTGCCAGCACCCGACAGTCCTTGAACACTGAAGCTTTCTTT. Translation: CASTRQSLNTEAFF.

This clone has a handful of counts. The gene calls are TRBV7-3 and TRBJ1-6, with unresolved D. V lost 0 bases to trimming and J lost 7 bases, with 10 bases between them. This CDR3 has 15 amino acids. CDR1 and CDR2 from the germline V gene are SGHTA and FQGTGA. Here the CDR3 reads CASSLTRSYNSPLHF. The CDR3 bases are TGTGCCAGCAGCTTAACAAGGAGTTACAATTCACCCCTCCACTTT.

The rearrangement links TRBV27 to TRBJ1-2; TRBD1 might be the D (5 bases). The V and J ends lost 7 bases and 8 bases respectively, with 14 bases between them. Looked up from germline, CDR1 is MNHEY and CDR2 is SMNVEV (reference sequence). The CDR3 totals 12 residues. The CDR3 region is CASISGGGGYTF. In DNA form, the CDR3 reads TGTGCCAGCATAAGCGGGGGGGGAGGCTACACCTTC.

The CDR3 protein is CASSVNQGRGYTF. DNA for the CDR3: TGTGCCAGCAGCGTTAATCAGGGGCGAGGCTACACCTTC. The chain couples TRBV7-2 to TRBJ1-2; the D gene is possibly TRBD1 (6 bases). The CDR3 spans 13 residues. V was trimmed by 5 bases and J by 8 bases, leaving 15 bases between them. From germline, CDR1 is SGHTA and CDR2 FQGNSA. Combining the CDR3 with reference TRBV7-2 and TRBJ1-2 gives the whole variable domain GAGVSQSPSNKVTEKGKDVELRCDPISGHTALYWYRQSLGQGLEFLIYFQGNSAPDKSGLPSDRFSAERTGGSVSTLTIQRTQQEDSAVYLCASSVNQGRGYTFGSGTRLTVV.

The gene calls are TRBV19 and TRBJ1-1, with D unclear. Germline lookup yields CDR1 LNHDA and CDR2 SQIVND (reference sequence). The CDR3 runs to 12 residues. V was trimmed by 8 bases and J by 7 bases, leaving 14 bases between them. The CDR3 here is CASGAVADEAFF. The CDR3 nucleotides read TGTGCCAGTGGCGCTGTGGCGGATGAAGCTTTCTTT.

This clone was recorded once. The V gene is TRBV29-1, the J gene TRBJ2-2, with D unclear. The V gene's germline CDR1 is SQVTM and CDR2 ANQGSEA. V shed 1 base and J shed 11 bases, with 14 bases lying between them. The CDR3 runs 13 residues. In nucleotides, the CDR3 is TGCAGCGTTGAAGGGCTAGACACCAGAGAGCTGTTTTTT. Its translation is CSVEGLDTRELFF.

Judged by abundance, this clone is large. CDR3 in amino acids: CASKKGVRNEQYF. The DNA for the CDR3 is TGTGCCAGCAAGAAGGGGGTTAGAAACGAGCAGTACTTC. This chain joins TRBV2 and TRBJ2-7; D perhaps matches TRBD1 (6 bases). Trimming left V 7 bases short and J 5 bases short, with 15 bases between. From germline, CDR1 is SNHLY and CDR2 FYNNEI. This CDR3 has 13 residues.

This clone is labeled hyperexpanded (1% or more). V and J are TRBV4-1 and TRBJ2-2; D unclear. The CDR3 totals 15 residues. The ends were cut back, 4 bases at V and 4 bases at J, with 13 bases in the middle. Germline V CDR1 and CDR2: MGHRA, YSYEKL. CDR3 in amino acids: CASSRLRQGTGELFF. The CDR3, as DNA: TGCGCCAGCAGCCGATTGAGGCAAGGCACCGGGGAGCTGTTTTTT.

The rearrangement links TRBV10-3 to TRBJ2-5; the match to TRBD2 covers 8 bases. CDR3 size: 12 residues. In germline, CDR1 is ENHRY, CDR2 SYGVKD. The CDR3 DNA reads as TGTGCGACCGGGAGGGGGAAAGAGACCCAGTACTTC. Protein product: CATGRGKETQYF.

The genes are TRBV7-2 and TRBJ2-5; D uncertain. Germline assignment: CDR1 SGHTA and CDR2 FQGNSA. This CDR3 spans 13 amino acids. Trimming took off 1 base at V and 7 bases at J, with 10 bases between the two ends. The CDR3 sequence is CASSLEETGTQYF. The DNA for the CDR3 is TGTGCCAGCAGCTTAGAAGAGACGGGGACCCAGTACTTC.

The chain employs TRBV6-5 and TRBJ1-3; weak D call: TRBD1 (5 bases). The V and J ends lost 0 bases and 2 bases respectively, with 8 bases between them. There are 15 residues in the CDR3. Per germline, CDR1 MNHEY and CDR2 SVGAGI. The CDR3 nucleotides are TGTGCCAGCAGTTACTCATCGGACACTGGAAACACCATATATTTT. Translating gives CASSYSSDTGNTIYF.

This chain joins TRBV6-2 or TRBV6-3 and TRBJ1-1; the match to TRBD1 covers 9 bases. Germline loops: CDR1 MNHEY, CDR2 SVGEGT. V shed 2 bases, J shed 3 bases, and the junction held 13 bases outside the gene matches. The CDR3 has 18 amino acids. CDR3 loop: CASSYDGDRVLGDTEAFF. In nucleotides, the CDR3 is TGTGCCAGCAGTTACGATGGGGACAGGGTCTTGGGGGACACTGAAGCTTTCTTT.

CDR3 sequence reads: CASSLLAYTEAFF. CDR3 nucleotide sequence: TGTGCCAGCAGCTTACTCGCGTACACTGAAGCTTTCTTT. J is TRBJ1-1 and V is TRBV7-9; D is unresolved. There are 13 residues in the CDR3. Germline V gene data show CDR1 as SEHNR and CDR2 as FQNEAQ (reference sequence). The V end lost 2 bases, the J end lost 3 bases, and 7 bases lay between the germline ends.

This chain links TRBV7-8 with TRBJ1-1; D remains unclear. CDR1 SGHVS and CDR2 FQNEAQ come from the germline V gene. Trimming pared 5 bases from V and 1 base from J, leaving 11 bases between. CDR3 size: 14 residues. CDR3 in amino acids: CASSRAQANTEAFF. The CDR3 DNA sequence: TGTGCCAGCAGCCGAGCCCAGGCGAACACTGAAGCTTTCTTT.

V usage is TRBV28 and J usage is TRBJ1-5; 10 bases map to TRBD1. Per germline, CDR1 MDHEN and CDR2 SYDVKM. This CDR3 is 16 amino acids long. Germline trimming cut 5 bases from V and 7 bases from J; bases unmatched to any gene: 11. The DNA for the CDR3 is TGTGCCAGCAGTAACTTACCGGGACAGGGGTACCAGCCCCAGCATTTT. It translates to CASSNLPGQGYQPQHF.

This clone has just a few counts. This chain links TRBV11-3 with TRBJ2-7; tentatively, D is TRBD2 (5 bases). Germline V gene lookup returns CDR1 SGHNT and CDR2 YENEEA. V lost 1 base and J lost 6, with 7 bases in between. CDR3 size: 12 residues. CDR3 region: CASSLASGEQYF. The CDR3 region has the DNA TGTGCCAGCAGCTTAGCCAGCGGCGAGCAGTACTTC.